The rows below give T cell receptor beta chains drawn from one sample of a study of cytomegalovirus exposure and HLA in healthy donors. Here immunoSEQ multiplex PCR was the method, and the copy in TCRdb shows in-frame clones only, minus some. Altogether 76,000 or so clones are present, around three quarters being singletons, with the ten largest covering 2.5%. Sequencing was carried out using PBMCs. All receptors derive from a young man in good health and CMV-seronegative. CDR3s include the opening cysteine and the closing phenylalanine or tryptophan. Each record gives: D gene, V gene, clone size, J gene, CDR3 DNA, CDR3 protein. A D gene is named only where the DNA matches it firmly. A row's size may be missing; if present it is once, few, many or a size class.

d_gene: NA; v_gene: TRBV6-5; abundance: few; j_gene: TRBJ2-7; CDR3nt: TGTGCCAGCAGTTACTCGTACAGGGCAAGTCGTTACGAGCAGTACTTC; CDR3aa: CASSYSYRASRYEQYF
d_gene: TRBD1; v_gene: TRBV6-5; abundance: NA; j_gene: TRBJ1-2; CDR3nt: TGTGCCAGCAGTTACTCTCGACAGGGCTTCGGTGGCTACACCTTC; CDR3aa: CASSYSRQGFGGYTF
d_gene: TRBD2; v_gene: TRBV18; abundance: NA; j_gene: TRBJ2-5; CDR3nt: TGTGCCAGCTCACACCTAGCGGGGGAGTTACAAGAGACCCAGTACTTC; CDR3aa: CASSHLAGELQETQYF
d_gene: NA; v_gene: TRBV5-1; abundance: NA; j_gene: TRBJ2-1; CDR3nt: TGCGCCAGCAGCTTGGACTCGCGGGCTTCTCCAAAGCAGTTCTTC; CDR3aa: CASSLDSRASPKQFF
d_gene: TRBD2; v_gene: TRBV7-2; abundance: NA; j_gene: TRBJ2-5; CDR3nt: TGTGCCAGCAGCACTAGGACTAGCCGGGAGCAGTACTTC; CDR3aa: CASSTRTSREQYF
d_gene: NA; v_gene: TRBV11-2; abundance: NA; j_gene: TRBJ1-5; CDR3nt: TGTGCCAGCGGAGAGTCCGCGAGCAATCAGCCCCAGCATTTT; CDR3aa: CASGESASNQPQHF
d_gene: TRBD2; v_gene: TRBV19; abundance: NA; j_gene: TRBJ2-2; CDR3nt: TGTGCCAGTAGGCAAACTAGCGGGAGAGGCACCGGGGAGCTGTTTTTT; CDR3aa: CASRQTSGRGTGELFF
d_gene: NA; v_gene: TRBV9; abundance: NA; j_gene: TRBJ2-7; CDR3nt: TGTGCCAGCAGCGGGAGCTCCTCCTACGAGCAGTACTTC; CDR3aa: CASSGSSSYEQYF
d_gene: TRBD1; v_gene: TRBV6-5; abundance: NA; j_gene: TRBJ1-1; CDR3nt: TGTGCCAGCAGTCAGGACAGGGGGTGGACTGAAGCTTTCTTT; CDR3aa: CASSQDRGWTEAFF
d_gene: TRBD2; v_gene: TRBV5-4; abundance: NA; j_gene: TRBJ2-1; CDR3nt: TGTGCCAACAGCCCAGGGACTAGCGTCTCCAATGAGCAGTTCTTC; CDR3aa: CANSPGTSVSNEQFF
d_gene: NA; v_gene: TRBV27; abundance: NA; j_gene: TRBJ2-1; CDR3nt: TGTGCCAGCAGTTTATCCGGTTTGCTCGGTGAGCAGTTCTTC; CDR3aa: CASSLSGLLGEQFF
d_gene: NA; v_gene: TRBV5-6; abundance: NA; j_gene: TRBJ2-7; CDR3nt: TGTGCCAGCAGCTTCACAGGCACCTGGTGCGAGCAGTACTTC; CDR3aa: CASSFTGTWCEQYF
d_gene: NA; v_gene: TRBV7-6; abundance: NA; j_gene: TRBJ1-5; CDR3nt: TGTGCCAGCAGCTCGAACGGGGGTCAGCCCCAGCATTTT; CDR3aa: CASSSNGGQPQHF
d_gene: TRBD1; v_gene: TRBV14; abundance: NA; j_gene: TRBJ2-7; CDR3nt: TGTGCCAGCAGCCGCAAAACCGGGACAGAATCCTACGAGCAGTACTTC; CDR3aa: CASSRKTGTESYEQYF
d_gene: TRBD1; v_gene: TRBV6-5; abundance: NA; j_gene: TRBJ2-7; CDR3nt: TGTGCCAGCAGTTTCCGACAGGGCTCCTGGGAGCAGTACTTC; CDR3aa: CASSFRQGSWEQYF
d_gene: NA; v_gene: TRBV5-6; abundance: few; j_gene: TRBJ1-3; CDR3nt: TGTGCCAGTGGGCAGGGATATACAGGAAACACCATATATTTT; CDR3aa: CASGQGYTGNTIYF
d_gene: NA; v_gene: TRBV6-5; abundance: NA; j_gene: TRBJ2-2; CDR3nt: TGTGCCAGCAGTGCCGACATCCCCGGGGAGCTGTTTTTT; CDR3aa: CASSADIPGELFF
d_gene: NA; v_gene: TRBV29-1; abundance: NA; j_gene: TRBJ2-7; CDR3nt: TGCAGCGTTGTAGGGGCCTTAAAAAGGGAGCAGTACTTC; CDR3aa: CSVVGALKREQYF
d_gene: TRBD1; v_gene: TRBV7-2; abundance: NA; j_gene: TRBJ2-4; CDR3nt: TGTGCCAGCAGCGAACAGGGGGCTGTCAAAAACATTCAGTACTTC; CDR3aa: CASSEQGAVKNIQYF
d_gene: TRBD2; v_gene: TRBV5-1; abundance: NA; j_gene: TRBJ2-2; CDR3nt: TGCGCCAGCAGCCGGGAGGCCGGGGAGCTGTTTTTT; CDR3aa: CASSREAGELFF
d_gene: TRBD1; v_gene: TRBV7-8; abundance: NA; j_gene: TRBJ1-5; CDR3nt: TGTGCCAGCAGCTCCGACAGGGTTGTTCGTCAGCCCCAGCATTTT; CDR3aa: CASSSDRVVRQPQHF
d_gene: NA; v_gene: TRBV9; abundance: NA; j_gene: TRBJ2-3; CDR3nt: TGTGCCAGCAGCCGGCTAGATGGCGCCACAGATACGCAGTATTTT; CDR3aa: CASSRLDGATDTQYF
d_gene: NA; v_gene: TRBV11-2; abundance: few; j_gene: TRBJ2-1; CDR3nt: TGTGCCAGCAGCCTCAGACGGAGACCCAGGGGTGAATACAATGAGCAGTTCTTC; CDR3aa: CASSLRRRPRGEYNEQFF
d_gene: TRBD2; v_gene: TRBV2; abundance: NA; j_gene: TRBJ2-1; CDR3nt: TGTGCCAGCAGTCCGGGACTAGTACGATCGGAGCAGTTCTTC; CDR3aa: CASSPGLVRSEQFF